Here is one T cell receptor (beta chain) with its context. This clonotype is medium-sized (0.01 to 0.1%) in terms of sample share. Its specific antigen is unknown. No base qualities exist here, and no much larger clone lies one base off it. For CDR1 and CDR2, the germline V gene lists MNHEY and SVGEGT. Including the terminal cysteine and phenylalanine, the CDR3 comprises 13 residues. Only CDR3 DNA is held: 39 bases, read in frame from base 1. V loses 6 bases at its end and J loses 5 bases; junction bases beyond the gene matches: 3. This entry is derived from a study of type 1 regulatory T cells (dated by TCRdb to about 2021). Some background on the complete study: The study characterized an in vitro protocol that generated a Tr1-enriched, alloantigen-specific CD4 T cell product named T-allo10. Patients with hematological malignancies who were receiving allogeneic hematopoietic stem cell transplantation were the group in which T-allo10 was being clinically evaluated.

Sequenced on an Illumina MiSeq. The public reads were run again by TCRdb, first through fastp at Q25 and then through MiXCR, and only productive beta chains were kept. Each record represents a unique CDR3 protein, reported with the most common genes and DNA among its rows. The sample includes approximately 20,000 distinct CDR3 sequences, with around 9.6% observed a single time. The biggest ten clones account for under 3.5% of the sample. Rearrangement joined TRBV6-2 or TRBV6-3 to TRBJ2-1; 8 central bases correspond to TRBD1. Sequenced material: CD4+ T cells, either the whole sample or a sorted fraction (not recorded which). This receptor was identified in a human donor in good health. The bases read TGTGCCAGCAGAATGACAGGGGACAATGAGCAGTTCTTC. Translated, this gives CASRMTGDNEQFF.